These 7 T cell receptor beta chains came from one sample sequenced in a study of OX40 agonist ivuxolimab in advanced cancers. Clones were read by immunoSEQ multiplex PCR, and TCRdb kept only the in-frame ones, dropping some. The data contain some 74,000 clones, about 85% of them singletons. Sequencing used CD4+ or CD8+ T cells sorted from blood, obtained in a trial of the OX40 agonist ivuxolimab. The source is an adult with an advanced solid tumor such as melanoma, head and neck, liver or kidney cancer.

The rearrangement links TRBV6-5 to TRBJ2-7; 10 positions match TRBD2. V lost 10 bases and J lost 2; bases outside the gene matches: 5. The length of the CDR3 is 13 residues. CDR1 MNHEY and CDR2 SVGAGI come from the germline V gene. The CDR3 DNA reads as TGTGCCACTCAACTAGCGGGGACCTACGAGCAGTACTTC. Its protein is CATQLAGTYEQYF.

V is TRBV28 and J is TRBJ1-4, with D perhaps TRBD1 (5 bases). The CDR3 consists of 13 residues. V was shortened by 10 bases and J by 6 bases, with 15 bases between the two germline ends. Germline V lookup: CDR1 MDHEN, CDR2 SYDVKM. For the CDR3, the DNA is TGTGCCACGAAGGAAGGGGTTCATGAAAAACTGTTTTTT. It specifies CATKEGVHEKLFF. Full variable domain (rest looked up from reference TRBV28 and TRBJ1-4): DVKVTQSSRYLVKRTGEKVFLECVQDMDHENMFWYRQDPGLGLRLIYFSYDVKMKEKGDIPEGYSVSREKKERFSLILESASTNQTSMYLCATKEGVHEKLFFGSGTQLSVL.

V gene TRBV7-2 combines with J gene TRBJ2-5; D gene unclear. V lost 6 bases, J lost 1 base, and 12 bases lay in between. The CDR3 length is 14 residues. CDR1 is SGHTA and CDR2 is FQGNSA in the germline V gene. This chain's CDR3 is CASSSQFTQETQYF. In nucleotides, the CDR3 is TGTGCCAGCAGTTCACAGTTTACCCAAGAGACCCAGTACTTC.

This chain connects TRBV2 to TRBJ1-1; no reliable D call. Germline values: CDR1 SNHLY, CDR2 FYNNEI. The CDR3 length is 12 residues. V dropped 3 bases and J dropped 8 bases, with 10 bases sitting between them. CDR3: CASSEYPDEAFF. CDR3 DNA sequence: TGTGCCAGCAGTGAGTACCCGGACGAAGCTTTCTTT.

This clone was seen a single time. The chain couples TRBV6-5 to TRBJ2-7; TRBD1 aligns across 9 bases. Germline V gene sequence: CDR1 MNHEY, CDR2 SVGAGI. The trim removed 4 bases at V and 2 bases at J, leaving 3 bases unmatched. CDR3 size: 14 residues. The CDR3 loop is CASSSGTGTYEQYF. The CDR3 coding sequence is TGTGCCAGCAGTTCCGGGACAGGGACCTACGAGCAGTACTTC.

This clone came up once. This chain joins TRBV6-1 and TRBJ2-7; D might be TRBD1 or TRBD2, each matching 5 bases. The ends were cut back, 0 bases at V and 9 bases at J, with 9 bases in the middle. Germline V gene sequence: CDR1 MNHNS, CDR2 SASEGT. This CDR3 has 12 residues. This CDR3 is CASSEAGGAQYF. DNA for the CDR3: TGTGCCAGCAGTGAAGCTGGGGGTGCGCAGTACTTC.

The sample holds a few counts of this clone. V gene TRBV2 combines with J gene TRBJ2-7; D ambiguous. Germline-derived CDR1 and CDR2 are SNHLY and FYNNEI. Trimming took off 0 bases at V and 3 bases at J, with 12 bases between the two ends. This CDR3 is 15 amino acids long. The CDR3 region is CASSEALYGIYEQYF. The CDR3, as DNA: TGTGCCAGCAGTGAAGCGCTGTACGGAATCTACGAGCAGTACTTC.